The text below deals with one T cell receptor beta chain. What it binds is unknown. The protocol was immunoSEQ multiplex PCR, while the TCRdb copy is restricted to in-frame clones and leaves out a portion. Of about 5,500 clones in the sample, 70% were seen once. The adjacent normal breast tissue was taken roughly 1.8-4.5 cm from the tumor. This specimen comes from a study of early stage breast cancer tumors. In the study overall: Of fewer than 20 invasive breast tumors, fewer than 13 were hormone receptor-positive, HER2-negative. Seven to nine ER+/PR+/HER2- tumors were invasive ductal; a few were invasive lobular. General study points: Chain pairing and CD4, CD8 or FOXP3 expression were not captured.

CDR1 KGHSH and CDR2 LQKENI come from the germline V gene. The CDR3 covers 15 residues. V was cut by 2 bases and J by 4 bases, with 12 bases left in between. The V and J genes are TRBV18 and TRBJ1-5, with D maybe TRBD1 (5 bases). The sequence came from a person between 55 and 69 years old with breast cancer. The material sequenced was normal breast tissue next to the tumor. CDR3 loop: CASSPVGAGNQPQHF. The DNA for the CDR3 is TGTGCCAGCTCACCAGTCGGGGCGGGGAATCAGCCCCAGCATTTT. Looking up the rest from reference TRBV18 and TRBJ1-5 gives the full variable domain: NAGVMQNPRHLVRRRGQEARLRCSPMKGHSHVYWYRQLPEEGLKFMVYLQKENIIDESGMPKERFSAEFPKEGPSILRIQQVVRGDSAAYFCASSPVGAGNQPQHFGDGTRLSIL.